The clone carrying this T cell receptor beta chain was counted between two and nine times. TCRdb redid the calling of the 5' RACE reads with MiXCR, one entry per CDR3 protein. The sample lists under 1 million distinct CDR3 sequences, about 12% occurring once. This sample was taken from a study of identical twins. The germline CDR1 and CDR2 sequences are SGHAT and FQNNGV. CDR3 length: 17 residues. V gave up 5 bases and J gave up 0 bases, with 17 bases separating them. A further study also used this sample, focusing on yellow fever vaccine responses in identical twins.

The source is a woman under 30 in good health. The chain joins TRBV11-2 to TRBJ2-1; D call uncertain. Input material: PBMCs. The CDR3 spells CASSPRASHSSYNEQFF. DNA of the CDR3: TGTGCCAGCAGCCCCCGGGCCAGTCATAGCTCCTACAATGAGCAGTTCTTC.